The 12 T cell receptor beta chains presented below share a single source sample, sequenced in a study of T cell responses to AZD1222 COVID-19 vaccine. Assay: immunoSEQ multiplex PCR; the TCRdb copy retains only in-frame clones and omits some. Altogether about 140,000 clones are present, less than 95% being singletons, with the ten largest covering approximately 6.2%. The input for sequencing was peripheral blood, taken 28 days after the second AZD1222 dose. The receptors originated from an adult who received the AZD1222 COVID-19 vaccine.

The chain couples TRBV27 to TRBJ1-2; possible D gene TRBD1, 5 bases. The V gene's germline CDR1 is MNHEY and CDR2 SMNVEV (reference sequence). The CDR3 is made up of 15 amino acids. V was pared by 3 bases and J by 7 bases, with 18 bases between. CDR3 DNA sequence: TGTGCCAGCAGTTTTCTGGATCAGGGACTAGGTGGCTACACCTTC. Its translation: CASSFLDQGLGGYTF.

This chain uses TRBV18 with TRBJ1-6; TRBD1 matches at 9 bases. Germline V gene sequence: CDR1 KGHSH, CDR2 LQKENI. The CDR3 runs to 18 residues. J was trimmed by 8 bases and V by 2 bases; bases with no gene match: 13. CDR3 in amino acids: CASSPRAPGQGTHSPLHF. DNA for the CDR3: TGTGCCAGCTCACCAAGGGCCCCGGGACAGGGTACGCATTCACCCCTCCACTTT.

This clone was counted once. The chain uses TRBV6-5 and TRBJ2-2; D not certain. The germline V and J ends were trimmed by 7 bases and 3 bases, with 12 bases remaining between them. The CDR3 spans 14 residues. Germline CDR1 is MNHEY and CDR2 is SVGAGI. The chain's CDR3 is CASTREHYTGELFF. The DNA for the CDR3 is TGTGCCAGCACTAGGGAACACTACACCGGGGAGCTGTTTTTT.

This rearrangement joins TRBV14 to TRBJ2-3, with D unclear. V was pared by 0 bases and J by 1 base, with 14 bases between. This CDR3 has 17 amino acids. Germline V gene data show CDR1 as SGHDN and CDR2 as FVKESK. CDR3: CASSQDETAVGTDTQYF. The CDR3 DNA reads as TGTGCCAGCAGCCAAGATGAGACCGCTGTTGGCACAGATACGCAGTATTTT. The complete variable domain, with remaining parts taken from reference TRBV14 and TRBJ2-3, reads EAGVTQFPSHSVIEKGQTVTLRCDPISGHDNLYWYRRVMGKEIKFLLHFVKESKQDESGMPNNRFLAERTGGTYSTLKVQPAELEDSGVYFCASSQDETAVGTDTQYFGPGTRLTVL.

The chain is built from TRBV7-2 and TRBJ1-2; no definite D call. The CDR3 loop spans 14 amino acids. V was clipped by 8 bases and J by 2 bases, with 15 bases between them. In germline, CDR1 is SGHTA, CDR2 FQGNSA. CDR3 sequence reads: CASAGRVSNYGYTF. The CDR3 nucleotides are TGTGCCAGCGCGGGAAGGGTTTCCAACTATGGCTACACCTTC. Full variable domain (rest looked up from reference TRBV7-2 and TRBJ1-2): GAGVSQSPSNKVTEKGKDVELRCDPISGHTALYWYRQSLGQGLEFLIYFQGNSAPDKSGLPSDRFSAERTGGSVSTLTIQRTQQEDSAVYLCASAGRVSNYGYTFGSGTRLTVV.

The chain uses TRBV5-1 and TRBJ2-3, with D unresolved. The V end was cut by 4 bases, the J end by 7 bases, with 10 bases between. This CDR3 spans 12 amino acids. Germline V lookup: CDR1 SGHRS, CDR2 YFSETQ. This CDR3 reads CASSRWINTQYF. The CDR3 nucleotides read TGCGCCAGCAGCCGGTGGATAAATACGCAGTATTTT. The full variable domain, rest sourced from reference TRBV5-1 and TRBJ2-3, is KAGVTQTPRYLIKTRGQQVTLSCSPISGHRSVSWYQQTPGQGLQFLFEYFSETQRNKGNFPGRFSGRQFSNSRSEMNVSTLELGDSALYLCASSRWINTQYFGPGTRLTVL.

The chain is built from TRBV3-1 (or the pseudogene TRBV3-2) and TRBJ2-4; D tentatively reads TRBD1 or TRBD2 (5 bases each). From germline, CDR1 is LGHDT and CDR2 YNNKEL (reference sequence). The V end lost 0 bases, the J end lost 15 bases, and 15 bases lay between the germline ends. This CDR3 spans 13 amino acids. CDR3 region: CASSQDSRVGRYF. DNA for the CDR3: TGTGCCAGCAGCCAAGATAGTCGGGTGGGACGGTACTTC.

The V call is TRBV21-1, the J call TRBJ2-1; the listed D gene, TRBD2, was not tested against the DNA. TRBV21-1 is a pseudogene locus. The CDR3 runs to 13 residues. The CDR3, as DNA: TGTGCCAGCAGCATAGCCTTGAGCAATGAGCAGTTCTTC. Protein: CASSIALSNEQFF.

The V gene is TRBV19, the J gene TRBJ1-2; D might be TRBD1 (6 bases). The germline gives CDR1 LNHDA, CDR2 SQIVND (reference sequence). This CDR3 is built from 16 residues. The germline V and J ends were trimmed by 7 bases and 4 bases, with 22 bases remaining between them. This CDR3 reads CASIPTQRGRGYGYTF. The CDR3 DNA follows: TGTGCCAGTATTCCGACCCAACGGGGCAGGGGCTATGGCTACACCTTC. Looking up the rest from reference TRBV19 and TRBJ1-2 gives the full variable domain: DGGITQSPKYLFRKEGQNVTLSCEQNLNHDAMYWYRQDPGQGLRLIYYSQIVNDFQKGDIAEGYSVSREKKESFPLTVTSAQKNPTAFYLCASIPTQRGRGYGYTFGSGTRLTVV.

This chain joins TRBV6-1 and TRBJ2-1; 7 nucleotides align to TRBD1. V shed 2 bases, J shed 10 bases, and the junction held 11 bases outside the gene matches. CDR3 size: 15 residues. The germline CDR1 and CDR2 sequences are MNHNS and SASEGT. The CDR3 nucleotides read TGTGCCAGCAGTGAATCCGGGACAGAAGTCCGGGAGCAGTTCTTC. Translated: CASSESGTEVREQFF.

This sequence joins TRBV2 and TRBJ1-5, with 7 bases that match TRBD1. V lost 4 bases and J lost 11; bases outside the gene matches: 14. The CDR3 is 15 residues long. Germline CDR1 is SNHLY and CDR2 is FYNNEI. The CDR3 loop is CASSGRQGLIKSQHF. Written as DNA, the CDR3 is TGTGCCAGCAGTGGGAGACAGGGCCTAATCAAGTCCCAGCATTTT.

This chain joins TRBV24-1 and TRBJ2-5; a possible D gene is TRBD2 (6 bases). There are 14 residues in the CDR3. V lost 10 bases to trimming and J lost 2 bases, with 16 bases between them. Per germline, CDR1 KGHDR and CDR2 SFDVKD. The DNA of the CDR3 is TGTGCCACGTCGGGACTCTCGCCTCAAGAGACCCAGTACTTC. As protein: CATSGLSPQETQYF.